Given below is one T cell receptor beta chain in context. Data came from immunoSEQ multiplex PCR; TCRdb stores just in-frame clones and leaves some out. The table shows about 24,000 clones, with roughly 84% occurring only once. The sample belongs to a study of OX40 agonist ivuxolimab in advanced cancers. Study-wide background: An agonistic anti-OX40 (CD134) antibody, ivuxolimab, was used to treat the patients. The study reported partial responses in three patients: one hepatocellular carcinoma, two cutaneous melanoma.

V shed 4 bases, J shed 0 bases, and the junction held 5 bases outside the gene matches. The CDR3 length is 15 residues. Germline V gives CDR1 SEHNR, CDR2 FQNEAQ (reference sequence). V usage is TRBV7-9 and J usage is TRBJ2-5; TRBD1 matches at 7 bases. Sequencing was performed on CD4+ or CD8+ T cells sorted from blood, taken in a trial of the OX40 agonist ivuxolimab. This TCR came from an adult with an advanced solid tumor such as melanoma, head and neck, liver or kidney cancer. CDR3 in DNA: TGTGCCAGCAGCTCCGAACAGGGGTACCAAGAGACCCAGTACTTC. Its protein product is CASSSEQGYQETQYF.